Sequencing of this TCR beta chain was carried out in a study of human T cells and chemical hapten exposure. In its sample, this clonotype was seen a few times. Its matching antigen is unknown. The time point was: patch test 2, 6 weeks after DPC sensitization. As to treatment: therapeutic diphenylcyclopropenone sensitization with weekly scalp DPC. This CDR3 comprises 16 residues. In germline, CDR1 is KGHSH, CDR2 LQKENI. Deletions cut 6 bases from V and 4 bases from J, with 19 bases between. Points from the study as a whole: High-frequency TCRs, those above 1 in 1000, stayed the same after DPC sensitization. A positive correlation with patch test score was found for PT1 expanded TCR counts.

TCRdb analysed the RACE reads with MiXCR anew, one entry per CDR3 protein. The top ten clones hold 2.5% to 4% of a sample with more than 90,000 distinct CDR3 sequences, approximately 10% of them seen once. Specimen: whole blood, collected in connection with sensitization to the hapten diphenylcyclopropenone (DPC). The TCR sequence derives from a woman between 35 and 50 years old with alopecia areata. Some clones in this sample may be carry-over from other donors' samples. The chain has TRBV18 and TRBJ2-1; the D call may be TRBD1 or TRBD2 (5 bases each). The CDR3 DNA reads TGTGCCAGCTCTCCCAGCAAAGGGACCGAATACAATGAGCAGTTCTTC. Translating gives CASSPSKGTEYNEQFF.